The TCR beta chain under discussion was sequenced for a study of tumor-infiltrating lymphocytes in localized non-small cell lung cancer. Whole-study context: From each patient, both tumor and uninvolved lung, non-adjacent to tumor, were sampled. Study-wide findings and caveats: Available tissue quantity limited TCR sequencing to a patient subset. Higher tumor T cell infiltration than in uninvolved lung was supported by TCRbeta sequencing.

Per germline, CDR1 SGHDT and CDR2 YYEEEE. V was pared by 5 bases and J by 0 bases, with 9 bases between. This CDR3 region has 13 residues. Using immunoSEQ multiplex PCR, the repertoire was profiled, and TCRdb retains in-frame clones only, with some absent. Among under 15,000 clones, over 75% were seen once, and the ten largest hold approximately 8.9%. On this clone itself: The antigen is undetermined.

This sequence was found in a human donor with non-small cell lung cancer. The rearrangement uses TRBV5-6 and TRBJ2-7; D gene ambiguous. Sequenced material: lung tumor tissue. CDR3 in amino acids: CASRSISSYEQYF. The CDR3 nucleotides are TGTGCCAGCAGGTCGATAAGCTCCTACGAGCAGTACTTC.